Following are 32 T cell receptor beta chains from one sample sequenced in a study of T cells in Graves' hyperthyroidism and ophthalmopathy. Using RNA transcripts as the source, TCR beta CDR3 regions were amplified. First-round RT-PCR with HTBI primers amplified the TCR CDR3 region. From the multiplex PCR reads, TCRdb called clonotypes with MiXCR, one entry per CDR3 protein. The table lists 300,000 to 450,000 distinct CDR3 sequences, about 25% of them singletons. The source material was blood. The receptors were gathered from a man between 45 and 60 years old with Graves' hyperthyroidism.

The rearrangement joins TRBV4-1 to TRBJ1-4, with D perhaps TRBD1 (6 bases). CDR1 is MGHRA and CDR2 is YSYEKL in the germline V gene. This CDR3 spans 15 amino acids. The ends were cut back, 3 bases at V and 5 bases at J, with 13 bases in the middle. CDR3 sequence (DNA): TGCGCCAGCAGCCACGAGGGGGACCCGAATGAAAAACTGTTTTTT. As protein: CASSHEGDPNEKLFF.

Only a few counts were recorded for this clonotype. V and J are TRBV6-1 and TRBJ2-7; the match to TRBD1 covers 9 bases. Germline assignment: CDR1 MNHNS and CDR2 SASEGT. The V segment lost 7 bases and the J segment 2 bases; nucleotides outside the gene matches: 6. CDR3 length: 14 amino acids. The CDR3 DNA sequence: TGTGCCAGCATGGGGGGACAGGGAGCCTACGAGCAGTACTTC. Its protein is CASMGGQGAYEQYF.

This clonotype appeared a few times. Just one base apart from a much larger clone, this may be a read error. V usage is TRBV28 and J usage is TRBJ2-7; unclear D gene. Germline-derived CDR1 and CDR2 are MDHEN and SYDVKM. The CDR3 contains 13 residues. Trimming shortened V by 5 bases and J by 6 bases, and 14 bases separated the two germline ends. The CDR3 bases are TGTGCCAGCAGTCCCCAACCGATGGCCGAGCAGTACTTC. Protein: CASSPQPMAEQYF. The full variable domain, rest sourced from reference TRBV28 and TRBJ2-7, is DVKVTQSSRYLVKRTGEKVFLECVQDMDHENMFWYRQDPGLGLRLIYFSYDVKMKEKGDIPEGYSVSREKKERFSLILESASTNQTSMYLCASSPQPMAEQYFGPGTRLTVT.

This rearrangement joins TRBV18 to TRBJ2-2; D is unclear. The CDR3 contains 15 residues. Germline CDR1 reads KGHSH; CDR2 reads LQKENI. Trimming removed 0 bases from V and 2 bases from J, with 7 bases in between. Here the CDR3 reads CASSPPPANTGELFF. The CDR3 DNA reads TGTGCCAGCTCACCACCACCGGCTAACACCGGGGAGCTGTTTTTT.

The genes are TRBV3-1 and TRBJ2-1; the match to TRBD2 covers 8 bases. Trimming took 4 bases from V and 2 from J; bases not matched to a gene: 7. CDR1 and CDR2 from the germline V gene are LGHDT and YNNKEL (reference sequence). The CDR3 length is 16 residues. CDR3 sequence: CASSLGAGRAYNEQFF. In nucleotides, the CDR3 is TGTGCCAGCAGCCTGGGGGCCGGGAGGGCCTACAATGAGCAGTTCTTC.

There are many counts of this clonotype. CDR3 protein: CASSEGRSTEAFF. CDR3 nucleotides: TGTGCCAGCAGTGAAGGGAGGAGCACTGAAGCTTTCTTT. The chain couples TRBV2 to TRBJ1-1; unclear D gene. With 1 base removed from V and 4 bases from J, the gap between germline ends came to 7 bases. In germline, CDR1 is SNHLY, CDR2 FYNNEI. This CDR3 has 13 amino acids.

The rearrangement links TRBV7-9 to TRBJ2-1; 10 nucleotides align to TRBD2. Germline V CDR1 and CDR2: SEHNR, FQNEAQ (reference sequence). The CDR3 has 17 residues. The V and J ends lost 2 bases and 1 base, in that order; junction bases with no gene match: 5. The CDR3: CASSLPPSGSSYNEQFF. The CDR3 DNA follows: TGTGCCAGCAGCTTACCCCCTAGCGGGAGTTCCTACAATGAGCAGTTCTTC.

DNA for the CDR3: TGTGCCAGCAGTCAAATGGGACTAGCGGGGGGCACAGATACGCAGTATTTT. As protein: CASSQMGLAGGTDTQYF. The chain employs TRBV28 and TRBJ2-3; 14 nucleotides line up with TRBD2. V shed 5 bases, J shed 1 base, and the junction held 5 bases outside the gene matches. The V gene's germline CDR1 is MDHEN and CDR2 SYDVKM. The CDR3 is 17 residues long.

The sample holds a few counts of this clonotype. The chain recombines TRBV29-1 with TRBJ2-5, with D unclear. Germline lookup yields CDR1 SQVTM and CDR2 ANQGSEA. The CDR3 runs to 14 residues. Trimming took off 6 bases at V and 5 bases at J, with 19 bases between the two ends. The CDR3 region has the DNA TGCAGCGTCACAGCCCCTAGGCTCGGGGAGACCCAGTACTTC. This translates into CSVTAPRLGETQYF.

This clonotype was picked up many times. The rearrangement joins TRBV2 to TRBJ2-1; possible D gene TRBD2, 6 bases. V was pared by 3 bases and J by 8 bases, with 8 bases between. The CDR3 has 12 amino acids. Germline V gene data show CDR1 as SNHLY and CDR2 as FYNNEI. DNA of the CDR3: TGTGCCAGCAGTGAGGGGAGGTATGAGCAGTTCTTC. It specifies CASSEGRYEQFF. The variable domain in full, completed from reference TRBV2 and TRBJ2-1, reads EPEVTQTPSHQVTQMGQEVILRCVPISNHLYFYWYRQILGQKVEFLVSFYNNEISEKSEIFDDQFSVERPDGSNFTLKIRSTKLEDSAMYFCASSEGRYEQFFGPGTRLTVL.

This clonotype was detected a few times. This chain joins TRBV12-5 and TRBJ2-4, with D possibly being TRBD2 (6 bases). CDR1 and CDR2 from the germline V gene are LGHNT and FRNRAP. V lost 5 bases, J lost 7 bases, and 9 bases lay in between. The CDR3 has 12 residues. The CDR3 bases are TGTGCTAGTGGTCCGGGAGCGAACATTCAGTACTTC. Its protein product is CASGPGANIQYF.

The table lists this clonotype with a few counts. The rearrangement links TRBV20-1 to TRBJ1-1; weak D call: TRBD1 (5 bases). Germline assignment: CDR1 DFQATT and CDR2 SNEGSKA (reference sequence). This CDR3 has 15 residues. Between the trimmed V and J ends, which lost 5 bases and 0 bases, there was a span of 16 bases. The CDR3 sequence: CSALQGNLMNTEAFF. As DNA, the CDR3 is TGCAGTGCTCTCCAGGGTAACCTCATGAACACTGAAGCTTTCTTT.

Of note for this clonotype: A much larger clone is a single base away; this may be a read error. The J gene is TRBJ2-7, the V gene TRBV28, with D possibly being TRBD1 (6 bases). Germline values: CDR1 MDHEN, CDR2 SYDVKM. The CDR3 covers 15 residues. Trimming took off 10 bases at V and 4 bases at J, with 23 bases between the two ends. CDR3 nucleotides: TGTGCCATCAGCATCACACCGGGACAAAAATACGAGCAGTACTTC. Translated: CAISITPGQKYEQYF.

This clonotype came up a few times. The rearrangement links TRBV10-2 to TRBJ2-1, with 10 bases that match TRBD2. The V segment lost 5 bases and the J segment 9 bases; nucleotides outside the gene matches: 4. Per germline, CDR1 WSHSY and CDR2 SAAADI. This CDR3 comprises 13 residues. The CDR3 is CASSSSGRFEQFF. In nucleotides, the CDR3 is TGCGCCAGCAGTTCTAGCGGGAGATTTGAGCAGTTCTTC.

The V gene is TRBV9, the J gene TRBJ1-2, with D possibly matching TRBD1 (6 bases). Looked up from germline, CDR1 is SGDLS and CDR2 is YYNGEE. The CDR3 consists of 14 residues. V gave up 0 bases and J gave up 4 bases, with 10 bases separating them. In nucleotides, the CDR3 is TGTGCCAGCAGCGTAGGGGGGGCAGGCTATGGCTACACCTTC. The encoded protein is CASSVGGAGYGYTF.

This chain joins TRBV6-2 or TRBV6-3 and TRBJ2-7; TRBD2 might be the D (5 bases). Trimming shortened V by 2 bases and J by 6 bases, and 23 bases separated the two germline ends. CDR1 is MNHEY, CDR2 SVGEGT, per germline. The CDR3 is made up of 17 amino acids. CDR3: CASSYPGTGGSRLEQYF. CDR3 DNA: TGTGCCAGCAGTTACCCCGGTACCGGAGGAAGCCGGCTCGAGCAGTACTTC.

V is TRBV10-3 and J is TRBJ2-3, with TRBD2 identical over 8 bases. V dropped 2 bases and J dropped 1; count of bases not matched to a gene: 11. The CDR3 runs 18 residues. Germline CDR1 reads ENHRY; CDR2 reads SYGVKD. In nucleotides, the CDR3 is TGTGCCATCAGTGAGACGAGCACGAGCGGGAGCCGCACAGATACGCAGTATTTT. Translating gives CAISETSTSGSRTDTQYF.

This clonotype was seen more than once but under ten times. This sequence joins TRBV12-3 or TRBV12-4 and TRBJ2-7, with D possibly being TRBD1 (6 bases). Trimming left V 5 bases short and J 1 base short, with 12 bases between. The CDR3 length is 14 residues. The CDR3 bases are TGTGCCAGCAGTGCCAAGAGGGGGTCCTACGAGCAGTACTTC. This encodes CASSAKRGSYEQYF.

This clonotype was seen only a few times. This chain connects TRBV2 to TRBJ2-2, with a weak D call TRBD1 (5 bases). Germline V gene sequence: CDR1 SNHLY, CDR2 FYNNEI. Trimming cost V 3 bases and J 7 bases, with 9 bases left between them. The CDR3 contains 13 residues. The CDR3 protein is CASSDQGIGELFF. As DNA, the CDR3 is TGTGCCAGCAGTGATCAGGGCATCGGGGAGCTGTTTTTT.

This clonotype occurred many times. V and J are TRBV20-1 and TRBJ2-1; TRBD2 matches at 13 bases. The CDR3 consists of 14 residues. The V gene's germline CDR1 is DFQATT and CDR2 SNEGSKA (reference sequence). V gave up 3 bases and J gave up 9 bases; unmatched junction bases: 5. CDR3 bases: TGCAGTGCTAGTGGACTAGCGGGAGCGACTGAGCAGTTCTTC. This gives the protein CSASGLAGATEQFF.

The rearrangement uses TRBV6-1 and TRBJ1-1; D may be TRBD1 (5 bases). Germline lookup yields CDR1 MNHNS and CDR2 SASEGT. V lost 2 bases and J lost 4, with 11 bases in between. The CDR3 has 14 amino acids. The CDR3 nucleotides read TGTGCCAGCAGTGAAAGGGCAGGGAGCACTGAAGCTTTCTTT. Protein: CASSERAGSTEAFF.

The chain has TRBV4-1 and TRBJ1-2, with 7 bases lining up with TRBD1. CDR3 length: 14 amino acids. Looked up from germline, CDR1 is MGHRA and CDR2 is YSYEKL. J lost 4 bases, V lost 0 bases, and 2 bases had no gene match. The DNA of the CDR3 is TGCGCCAGCAGCCAAGAGACAGGGATCTATGGCTACACCTTC. This codes for CASSQETGIYGYTF.

This sequence joins TRBV5-6 and TRBJ1-1, with a weak D call TRBD1 (6 bases). Germline CDR1 is SGHDT and CDR2 is YYEEEE. The V and J ends lost 2 bases and 0 bases respectively, with 8 bases between them. The CDR3 has 14 amino acids. The CDR3 loop reads CASSFTGMNTEAFF. Here the CDR3 DNA reads TGTGCCAGCAGCTTCACAGGGATGAACACTGAAGCTTTCTTT. Full variable domain (missing parts from reference TRBV5-6 and TRBJ1-1): DAGVTQSPTHLIKTRGQQVTLRCSPKSGHDTVSWYQQALGQGPQFIFQYYEEEERQRGNFPDRFSGHQFPNYSSELNVNALLLGDSALYLCASSFTGMNTEAFFGQGTRLTVV.

This clonotype occurred many times. The gene calls are TRBV7-9 and TRBJ2-1, with 8 bases lining up with TRBD2. Trimming took 5 bases from V and 8 from J; bases not matched to a gene: 5. Germline lookup yields CDR1 SEHNR and CDR2 FQNEAQ (reference sequence). The CDR3 consists of 13 residues. CDR3 loop: CASSPGGGHEQFF. CDR3 bases: TGTGCCAGCAGCCCGGGGGGGGGCCATGAGCAGTTCTTC.

The chain is built from TRBV3-1 and TRBJ2-7; D is possibly TRBD2 (6 bases). This CDR3 spans 17 amino acids. Germline values: CDR1 LGHDT, CDR2 YNNKEL (reference sequence). V lost 0 bases to trimming and J lost 5 bases, with 20 bases between them. CDR3 DNA sequence: TGTGCCAGCAGCCAAGATCATCCAGCGGGCCTCCTAAACGAGCAGTACTTC. Encoded protein: CASSQDHPAGLLNEQYF.

This clonotype occurred a few times. The V gene is TRBV7-9, the J gene TRBJ2-7, with TRBD2 matching 10 bases. Germline V gene sequence: CDR1 SEHNR, CDR2 FQNEAQ (reference sequence). With V trimmed by 5 bases and J by 2 bases, 15 bases remained unmatched. This CDR3 contains 18 residues. The CDR3 sequence is CASSVPRKREGGAYEQYF. CDR3 coding DNA: TGTGCCAGCAGCGTACCCCGTAAGCGGGAGGGCGGGGCCTACGAGCAGTACTTC.

The chain is built from TRBV2 and TRBJ1-2; tentative D call: TRBD1 (5 bases). The length of the CDR3 is 13 residues. Trimming took off 2 bases at V and 9 bases at J, with 13 bases between the two ends. The germline gives CDR1 SNHLY, CDR2 FYNNEI. As DNA, the CDR3 is TGTGCCAGCAGTGAAAATGGGGCAGCCCGCTACACCTTC. Protein: CASSENGAARYTF.

This clonotype was picked up a small number of times. This chain links TRBV10-3 with TRBJ2-1, with D possibly matching TRBD2 (6 bases). In germline, CDR1 is ENHRY, CDR2 SYGVKD. The ends were cut back, 3 bases at V and 9 bases at J, with 9 bases in the middle. The CDR3 spans 12 residues. CDR3 in DNA: TGTGCCATCAGTGACCCGGGAGTTGAGCAGTTCTTC. Translated: CAISDPGVEQFF.

The rearrangement joins TRBV12-3 or TRBV12-4 to TRBJ2-2, with D possibly matching TRBD2 (5 bases). The CDR3 runs to 15 residues. Trimming took 4 bases from V and 4 from J, leaving 13 bases between them. The CDR3 sequence is CASSSRERATGELFF. CDR3 nucleotides: TGTGCCAGCAGTTCCCGGGAACGAGCCACCGGGGAGCTGTTTTTT.

This clonotype was recorded at least ten times. The chain recombines TRBV28 with TRBJ2-7; D gene ambiguous. Trimming removed 6 bases at V and 4 bases at J, with 19 bases between. Germline V gives CDR1 MDHEN, CDR2 SYDVKM. This CDR3 comprises 15 residues. CDR3 coding DNA: TGTGCCAGCAGCTCACCTCAAGCCGGTGCGTACGAGCAGTACTTC. It specifies CASSSPQAGAYEQYF. Full variable domain (remainder filled in from reference TRBV28 and TRBJ2-7): DVKVTQSSRYLVKRTGEKVFLECVQDMDHENMFWYRQDPGLGLRLIYFSYDVKMKEKGDIPEGYSVSREKKERFSLILESASTNQTSMYLCASSSPQAGAYEQYFGPGTRLTVT.

The rearrangement joins TRBV6-2 or TRBV6-3 to TRBJ2-7; 9 bases map to TRBD1. CDR1 and CDR2 (germline): MNHEY, SVGEGT. J gave up 6 bases and V 7 bases, and 10 bases lay outside the gene matches. This CDR3 comprises 14 residues. The CDR3 spells CASTKGQGSSEQYF. CDR3 bases: TGTGCCAGCACCAAGGGACAGGGCTCTTCCGAGCAGTACTTC.

The genes are TRBV5-5 and TRBJ1-5; 10 bases agree with TRBD1. The V and J ends lost 4 bases and 5 bases, in that order; junction bases with no gene match: 9. CDR1 is SGHKS, CDR2 YYEKEE, per germline (reference sequence). This CDR3 has 16 amino acids. CDR3 sequence (DNA): TGTGCCAGCAGCGCCGGGGACAGGGGAAGGGATCAGCCCCAGCATTTT. As protein: CASSAGDRGRDQPQHF.